The 6 T cell receptor beta chains presented below share a single source sample, sequenced in a study of blood T cell repertoires in COVID-19. Assay used: immunoSEQ multiplex PCR; TCRdb lists only in-frame clones, some missing. The sample lists 350,000 to 450,000 clones, around nine tenths occurring once. The sample consisted of peripheral blood. The receptors were gathered from a woman aged 40 to 50 with COVID-19, enrolled during active disease.

This chain joins TRBV27 and TRBJ1-1; no clear D. V was pared by 2 bases and J by 8 bases, with 9 bases between. CDR1 MNHEY and CDR2 SMNVEV come from the germline V gene (reference sequence). The CDR3 loop spans 12 amino acids. CDR3 protein: CASSLGGREAFF. CDR3 in DNA: TGTGCCAGCAGTTTAGGAGGAAGGGAAGCTTTCTTT.

The chain uses TRBV7-9 and TRBJ1-2; the D is unclear. The V gene lost 7 bases and the J gene lost 3 bases, with 15 bases spanning the gap. The CDR3 covers 14 residues. CDR1 and CDR2 (germline): SEHNR, FQNEAQ (reference sequence). CDR3 coding DNA: TGTGCCAGCACTGCAACGAGAGGTGACTATGGCTACACCTTC. Amino acids: CASTATRGDYGYTF.

This clone showed up just once. This chain joins TRBV5-1 and TRBJ2-3, with D unresolved. Germline CDR1 is SGHRS and CDR2 is YFSETQ. The CDR3 contains 13 residues. V was clipped by 0 bases and J by 8 bases, with 10 bases between them. The CDR3 region has the DNA TGCGCCAGCAGCTTGGGCGTCCAGGCTACGCAGTATTTT. Translating it yields CASSLGVQATQYF.

This clone was picked up one time. The chain uses TRBV28 and TRBJ1-5; weak D call: TRBD1 (6 bases). V was shortened by 5 bases and J by 2 bases, with 16 bases between the two germline ends. This CDR3 has 16 amino acids. Germline V gene data show CDR1 as MDHEN and CDR2 as SYDVKM. CDR3 protein: CASSPGTRWGNQPQHF. The CDR3 coding sequence is TGTGCCAGCAGTCCGGGGACACGCTGGGGCAATCAGCCCCAGCATTTT.

The chain recombines TRBV7-3 with TRBJ2-3; a weak D match, TRBD1 (5 bases). V lost 5 bases and J 4 bases, leaving 10 bases between the germline ends. The CDR3 is made up of 13 amino acids. CDR1 and CDR2 (germline): SGHTA, FQGTGA. The CDR3 bases are TGTGCCAGCAGCCCTGGGGCGGCAGATACGCAGTATTTT. Translated: CASSPGAADTQYF. Filled out from reference TRBV7-3 and TRBJ2-3, the complete variable domain reads GAGVSQTPSNKVTEKGKYVELRCDPISGHTALYWYRQSLGQGPEFLIYFQGTGAADDSGLPNDRFFAVRPEGSVSTLKIQRTERGDSAVYLCASSPGAADTQYFGPGTRLTVL.

This clone was observed once. The J gene is TRBJ2-5, the V gene TRBV4-3, with 7 bases fitting TRBD1. V dropped 5 bases and J dropped 4; count of bases not matched to a gene: 4. The CDR3 runs to 13 residues. CDR1 and CDR2 (germline): LGHNA, YSLEER. CDR3 DNA sequence: TGCGCCAGCAGCTCACAGGGGCGAGAGACCCAGTACTTC. The encoded protein is CASSSQGRETQYF.